Below are 21 T cell receptor beta chains sequenced from a single sample in a study of human T cells and chemical hapten exposure. Indicated time point: patch test 2, 6 weeks after DPC sensitization. As for treatment: therapeutic diphenylcyclopropenone sensitization with weekly scalp DPC. TCRdb called the RACE reads again in MiXCR, with one record for every CDR3 protein. Of around 130,000 distinct CDR3 sequences listed, roughly 10% were seen once; the top ten hold around 1.4%. This specimen consisted of whole blood, obtained in connection with sensitization to the hapten diphenylcyclopropenone (DPC). These receptors all come from a woman between 50 and 59 years old with alopecia areata. Some clones in this sample may be carry-over from other donors' samples.

V usage is TRBV6-2 or TRBV6-3 and J usage is TRBJ2-2, with 7 bases fitting TRBD2. The CDR3 loop spans 15 amino acids. With V trimmed by 6 bases and J by 1 base, 5 bases remained unmatched. The germline V gene has CDR1 MNHEY and CDR2 SVGEGT. The CDR3, as DNA: TGTGCCAGCAGCGAAGCGGGGCAGAACACCGGGGAGCTGTTTTTT. This sequence encodes CASSEAGQNTGELFF.

This clonotype turned up a few times. The chain employs TRBV18 and TRBJ2-6; TRBD2 is a possible D gene (5 bases). The germline V gene has CDR1 KGHSH and CDR2 LQKENI. The CDR3 is made up of 16 amino acids. Trimming shortened V by 3 bases and J by 3 bases, and 12 bases separated the two germline ends. This CDR3 reads CASSPATRGGANVLTF. The CDR3 DNA follows: TGTGCCAGCTCACCCGCCACCCGGGGTGGGGCCAACGTCCTGACTTTC.

The CDR3 reads CASSDMYGYTF. For the CDR3, the DNA is TGTGCCAGCAGCGACATGTATGGCTACACCTTC. The chain links TRBV2 to TRBJ1-2, with no clear D. V was shortened by 6 bases and J by 5 bases, with 7 bases between the two germline ends. Germline loops: CDR1 SNHLY, CDR2 FYNNEI. The CDR3 is 11 amino acids.

This clonotype was recorded at least ten times. The chain carries TRBV18 and TRBJ2-7, with a weak D call TRBD2 (6 bases). Germline lookup yields CDR1 KGHSH and CDR2 LQKENI. The V and J ends lost 5 bases and 4 bases respectively, with 18 bases between them. The CDR3 loop spans 15 amino acids. The CDR3 spells CASSSRGGGEYEQYF. The CDR3 DNA sequence: TGTGCCAGCTCATCACGGGGAGGAGGGGAGTACGAGCAGTACTTC.

The sample holds a few counts of this clonotype. The gene calls are TRBV18 and TRBJ1-5; D is possibly TRBD1 (6 bases). The V end lost 1 base, the J end lost 1 base, and 14 bases lay between the germline ends. CDR1 and CDR2 from the germline V gene are KGHSH and LQKENI. The CDR3 spans 17 residues. The CDR3 nucleotides read TGTGCCAGCTCACCACTGGGGGGGCAGGAAAGCAATCAGCCCCAGCATTTT. Translation: CASSPLGGQESNQPQHF.

The rearrangement uses TRBV12-3 or TRBV12-4 and TRBJ2-3, with 7 bases fitting TRBD2. J was trimmed by 1 base and V by 3 bases; bases with no gene match: 4. This CDR3 is built from 15 residues. The CDR3 sequence is CASSLGGIGTDTQYF. The CDR3 DNA reads TGTGCCAGCAGTTTGGGAGGGATCGGCACAGATACGCAGTATTTT.

This rearrangement joins TRBV9 to TRBJ2-3; 7 positions match TRBD2. The V gene's germline CDR1 is SGDLS and CDR2 YYNGEE. Trimming took 3 bases from V and 2 from J; bases not matched to a gene: 21. The CDR3 runs 20 residues. CDR3 bases: TGTGCCAGCAGCGAGAGGCCGAGCGGGATGAGACAGAGGGACACAGATACGCAGTATTTT. Translation: CASSERPSGMRQRDTDTQYF.

This clonotype was picked up a small number of times. The chain combines TRBV7-8 with TRBJ2-3, with TRBD2 matching 12 bases. The CDR3 runs to 14 residues. Unmatched junction bases numbered 2, after V lost 7 bases and J lost 3 bases. Germline loops: CDR1 SGHVS, CDR2 FQNEAQ. CDR3 nucleotides: TGTGCCAGCAAGGGGACTAGCGGGACAGATACGCAGTATTTT. Protein sequence: CASKGTSGTDTQYF.

This clonotype was counted ten times or more. The CDR3 DNA is TGTGCCAGCAGCCCCCAAGGGGGAACTGGGGCCAACGTCCTGACTTTC. It is translated as CASSPQGGTGANVLTF. The chain has TRBV7-3 and TRBJ2-6; D is possibly TRBD1 (6 bases). Germline V gene lookup returns CDR1 SGHTA and CDR2 FQGTGA. V was trimmed by 5 bases and J by 2 bases, leaving 13 bases between them. This CDR3 spans 16 amino acids.

The chain links TRBV5-1 to TRBJ2-1; D gene unclear. Germline assignment: CDR1 SGHRS and CDR2 YFSETQ. The V and J ends lost 2 bases and 9 bases respectively, with 12 bases between them. The CDR3 has 13 residues. The CDR3 region has the DNA TGCGCCAGCAGCTTAAATTCGGTTGGTGAGCAGTTCTTC. Translated: CASSLNSVGEQFF.

The table lists this clonotype with a few counts. The chain is built from TRBV12-3 or TRBV12-4 and TRBJ2-1; unclear D gene. CDR3 length equals 14 residues. V was cut by 3 bases and J by 9 bases, with 15 bases left in between. In nucleotides, the CDR3 is TGTGCCAGCAGTTTTATCCGGGCTCGAGGTGAGCAGTTCTTC. It specifies CASSFIRARGEQFF.

The chain combines TRBV27 with TRBJ2-5, with 8 bases identical to TRBD2. The CDR3 covers 15 residues. J lost 1 base, V lost 3 bases, and 4 bases had no gene match. Germline lookup yields CDR1 MNHEY and CDR2 SMNVEV (reference sequence). The CDR3 region has the DNA TGTGCCAGCAGTTTTGCGGGAGGTTCCCAAGAGACCCAGTACTTC. Protein product: CASSFAGGSQETQYF.

The sample holds many counts of this clonotype. The chain is built from TRBV7-9 and TRBJ2-3, with 14 positions matching TRBD2. J gave up 6 bases and V 7 bases, and 18 bases lay outside the gene matches. This CDR3 region has 19 residues. Germline lookup yields CDR1 SEHNR and CDR2 FQNEAQ (reference sequence). CDR3 loop: CASNRRGRLAGGAGDTQYF. CDR3 DNA: TGTGCCAGCAACCGGAGAGGGCGACTAGCGGGAGGGGCCGGCGATACGCAGTATTTT. Looking up the rest from reference TRBV7-9 and TRBJ2-3 gives the full variable domain: DTGVSQNPRHKITKRGQNVTFRCDPISEHNRLYWYRQTLGQGPEFLTYFQNEAQLEKSRLLSDRFSAERPKGSFSTLEIQRTEQGDSAMYLCASNRRGRLAGGAGDTQYFGPGTRLTVL.

This clonotype has a count of ten or more. Here the CDR3 reads CASSLYGVGQYF. CDR3 DNA sequence: TGTGCCAGCAGCTTATATGGGGTCGGGCAGTACTTC. This chain connects TRBV7-9 to TRBJ2-7; the D is unclear. Germline V lookup: CDR1 SEHNR, CDR2 FQNEAQ (reference sequence). Trimming took off 2 bases at V and 9 bases at J, with 11 bases between the two ends. The CDR3 extends over 12 amino acids.

This clonotype was detected a few times. This chain uses TRBV4-2 with TRBJ2-1; a possible D gene is TRBD2 (6 bases). This CDR3 contains 20 residues. Germline CDR1 reads LGHNA; CDR2 reads YNFKEQ. Trimming took 0 bases from V and 0 from J, leaving 21 bases between them. In nucleotides, the CDR3 is TGTGCCAGCAGCCAAGAAGGCGGGACCCGGCCTAGGGGCTCCTACAATGAGCAGTTCTTC. It yields the protein CASSQEGGTRPRGSYNEQFF.

This chain uses TRBV28 with TRBJ2-7; 8 bases map to TRBD2. CDR3 size: 15 residues. Per germline, CDR1 MDHEN and CDR2 SYDVKM. The V segment lost 5 bases and the J segment 0 bases; nucleotides outside the gene matches: 6. CDR3 sequence: CASSPPGLVSYEQYF. The CDR3, as DNA: TGTGCCAGCAGTCCCCCGGGACTAGTCTCCTACGAGCAGTACTTC.

V and J are TRBV10-3 and TRBJ2-7; a weak D match, TRBD1 (8 bases). V dropped 5 bases and J dropped 2 bases, with 10 bases sitting between them. This CDR3 has 13 amino acids. Germline CDR1 and CDR2: ENHRY and SYGVKD. CDR3 sequence (DNA): TGTGCCATCAGTACAGGGGGGGCCTACGAGCAGTACTTC. Its protein is CAISTGGAYEQYF.

Of note for this clonotype: The junction departs from the called germline gene at one end, perhaps through a read error. The V call is TRBV28, the J call TRBJ1-5; 7 bases map to TRBD1. The CDR3 is 15 amino acids. CDR1 and CDR2 (germline): MDHEN, SYDVKM. CDR3 sequence: CASSNDRAAFQSQHF. For the CDR3, the DNA is TGTGCCAGCAGTAACGACAGGGCGGCCTTTCAGTCCCAGCATTTT.

The chain links TRBV6-9 to TRBJ2-3; perhaps TRBD1 as D (5 bases). The germline gives CDR1 MNHGY, CDR2 SVAAGI. The CDR3 spans 11 residues. V lost 9 bases to trimming and J lost 2 bases, with 6 bases between them. DNA of the CDR3: TGTGCCAGGGGGCCCACAGATACGCAGTATTTT. Residues: CARGPTDTQYF.

This chain uses TRBV29-1 with TRBJ2-7, with TRBD2 matching 7 bases. The V gene's germline CDR1 is SQVTM and CDR2 ANQGSEA. This CDR3 contains 11 residues. Trimming at V came to 7 bases and at J to 1 base, leaving 1 base not matched to a gene. The CDR3 sequence: CSASGSYEQYF. The CDR3 DNA sequence: TGCAGCGCTAGCGGATCCTACGAGCAGTACTTC.

This clonotype showed up just a few times. V usage is TRBV5-1 and J usage is TRBJ2-5, with TRBD2 matching over 7 bases. V was pared by 6 bases and J by 0 bases, with 8 bases of the junction left unmatched. CDR1 and CDR2 (germline): SGHRS, YFSETQ. The CDR3 runs 15 residues. CDR3 sequence: CASTLGGGNQETQYF. The CDR3 bases are TGCGCCAGCACCCTAGGCGGGGGAAACCAAGAGACCCAGTACTTC.